One and the same sample provided the 3 T cell receptor beta chains below, sequenced in a study of CD8 T cells in ankylosing spondylitis. TCRdb processed the 5' RACE reads anew with MiXCR; each CDR3 protein has one entry. The profile shows fewer than 750,000 distinct CDR3 sequences, roughly 19% of them singletons. Study-level findings and limits: About 8 highly homologous variants made up a TCR beta motif, and this motif appeared characteristic of ankylosing spondylitis blood.

These TCRs are of unknown antigen specificity. Sequencing was carried out using blood, either unsorted or a sorted T cell fraction (not recorded which). These receptors were collected from a male donor with ankylosing spondylitis.

This CDR3 reads CASSPDSTDEQYF. The CDR3 DNA reads TGTGCCAGCAGCCCCGACAGTACCGACGAGCAGTACTTC. The chain recombines TRBV9 with TRBJ2-7, with D perhaps TRBD1 (5 bases). In germline, CDR1 is SGDLS, CDR2 YYNGEE. This CDR3 has 13 amino acids. With 4 bases removed from V and 5 bases from J, the gap between germline ends came to 13 bases.

This chain joins TRBV6-2 or TRBV6-3 and TRBJ1-4; D gene ambiguous. Germline V CDR1 and CDR2: MNHEY, SVGEGT. The V end lost 5 bases, the J end lost 0 bases, and 13 bases lay between the germline ends. This CDR3 is built from 16 residues. The CDR3 coding sequence is TGTGCCAGCAGTCAACCGGACGGTGCAACTAATGAAAAACTGTTTTTT. Translated, it gives CASSQPDGATNEKLFF.

The J gene is TRBJ2-7, the V gene TRBV12-3 or TRBV12-4; 10 bases map to TRBD2. After removal of 1 base from V and 5 bases from J, the junction contained 14 bases not matched to a gene. The CDR3 runs 18 residues. CDR3 nucleotide sequence: TGTGCCAGCAGTTTAGAGTCCATCAGAGCGGGAGGGTCGGACGAGCAGTACTTC. Encoded protein: CASSLESIRAGGSDEQYF.